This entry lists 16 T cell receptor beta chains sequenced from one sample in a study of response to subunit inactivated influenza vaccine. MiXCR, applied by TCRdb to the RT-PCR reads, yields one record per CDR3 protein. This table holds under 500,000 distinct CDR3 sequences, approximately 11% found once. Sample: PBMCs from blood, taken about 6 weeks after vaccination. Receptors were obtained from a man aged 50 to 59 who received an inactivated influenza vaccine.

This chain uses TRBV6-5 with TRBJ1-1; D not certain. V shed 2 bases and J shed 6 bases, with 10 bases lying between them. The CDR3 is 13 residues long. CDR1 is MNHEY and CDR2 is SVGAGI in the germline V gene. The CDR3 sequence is CASSYDIISEAFF. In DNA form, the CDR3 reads TGTGCCAGCAGTTACGACATCATATCTGAAGCTTTCTTT.

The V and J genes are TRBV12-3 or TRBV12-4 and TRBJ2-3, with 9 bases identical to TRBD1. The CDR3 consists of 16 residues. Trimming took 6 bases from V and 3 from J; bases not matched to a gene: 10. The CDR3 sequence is CASSVTGGSGTDTQYF. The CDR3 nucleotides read TGTGCCAGCAGCGTGACAGGGGGTTCCGGTACAGATACGCAGTATTTT.

As DNA, the CDR3 is TGTGCCAGCCAACCCGGGACAGGACTCTACAATGAGCAGTTCTTC. Its protein product is CASQPGTGLYNEQFF. This chain joins TRBV5-6 and TRBJ2-1; 8 nucleotides agree with TRBD1. The CDR3 loop spans 15 amino acids. CDR1 and CDR2 from the germline V gene are SGHDT and YYEEEE. The V and J ends lost 7 bases and 3 bases, in that order; junction bases with no gene match: 9.

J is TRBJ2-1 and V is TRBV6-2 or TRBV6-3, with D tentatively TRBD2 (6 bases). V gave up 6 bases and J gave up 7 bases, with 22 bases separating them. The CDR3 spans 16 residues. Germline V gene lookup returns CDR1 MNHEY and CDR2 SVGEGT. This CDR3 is CASREVGEAGWNEQFF. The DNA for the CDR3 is TGTGCCAGCAGAGAAGTGGGGGAGGCGGGGTGGAATGAGCAGTTCTTC.

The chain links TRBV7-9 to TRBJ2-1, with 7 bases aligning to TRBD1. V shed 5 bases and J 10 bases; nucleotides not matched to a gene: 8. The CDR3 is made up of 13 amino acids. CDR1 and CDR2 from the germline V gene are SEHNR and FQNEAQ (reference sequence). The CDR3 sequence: CASSPTGTVEQFF. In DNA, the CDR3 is TGTGCCAGCAGCCCTACCGGGACAGTCGAGCAGTTCTTC.

CDR3 bases: TGTGCCAGCAGTTACTCGAGAGGACTAGCGGGATTCGAGCAGTTCTTC. Translated, it gives CASSYSRGLAGFEQFF. The genes are TRBV6-2 or TRBV6-3 and TRBJ2-1; TRBD2 matches at 12 bases. CDR1 is MNHEY and CDR2 is SVGEGT in the germline V gene. The CDR3 has 16 amino acids. With 0 bases clipped from V and 10 bases from J, the junction kept 7 bases outside the gene matches.

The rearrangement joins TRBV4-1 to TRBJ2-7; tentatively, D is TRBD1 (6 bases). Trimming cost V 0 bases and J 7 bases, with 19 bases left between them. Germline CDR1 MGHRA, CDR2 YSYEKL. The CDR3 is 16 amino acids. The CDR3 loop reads CASSQDPPGVRGEQYF. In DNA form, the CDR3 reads TGCGCCAGCAGCCAAGACCCGCCGGGCGTAAGGGGGGAGCAGTACTTC.

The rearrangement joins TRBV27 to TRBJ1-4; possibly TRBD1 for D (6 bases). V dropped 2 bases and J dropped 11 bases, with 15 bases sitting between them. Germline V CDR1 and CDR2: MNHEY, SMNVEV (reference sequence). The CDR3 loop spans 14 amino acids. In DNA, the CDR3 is TGTGCCAGCAGTTTAATGGACAGAAGAGCCAAACTGTTTTTT. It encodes CASSLMDRRAKLFF.

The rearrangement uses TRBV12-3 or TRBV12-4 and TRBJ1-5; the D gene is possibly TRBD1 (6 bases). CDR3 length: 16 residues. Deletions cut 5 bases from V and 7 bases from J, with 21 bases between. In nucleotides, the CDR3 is TGTGCCAGCAGTGGGAACGGGCTACAGGGATGGCAGCCCCAGCATTTT. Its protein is CASSGNGLQGWQPQHF.

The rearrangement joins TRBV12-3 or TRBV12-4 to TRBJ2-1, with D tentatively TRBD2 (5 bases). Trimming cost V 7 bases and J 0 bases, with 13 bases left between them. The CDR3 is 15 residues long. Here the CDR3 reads CASKLEHSSYNEQFF. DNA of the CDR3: TGTGCCAGCAAACTAGAACATAGCTCCTACAATGAGCAGTTCTTC.

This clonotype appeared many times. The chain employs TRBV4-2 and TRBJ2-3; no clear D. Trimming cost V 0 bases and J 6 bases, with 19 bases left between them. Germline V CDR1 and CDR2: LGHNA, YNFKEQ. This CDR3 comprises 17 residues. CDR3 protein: CASSQDTVGQLSDTQYF. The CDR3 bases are TGTGCCAGCAGCCAAGATACTGTAGGGCAGTTGTCGGATACGCAGTATTTT.

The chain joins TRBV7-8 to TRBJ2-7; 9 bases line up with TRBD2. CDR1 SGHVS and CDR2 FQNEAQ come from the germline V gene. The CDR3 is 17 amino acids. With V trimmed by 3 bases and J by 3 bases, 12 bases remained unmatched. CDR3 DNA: TGTGCCAGCAGCTTTTTAACGAGACTAGCGGCACACTACGAGCAGTACTTC. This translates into CASSFLTRLAAHYEQYF.

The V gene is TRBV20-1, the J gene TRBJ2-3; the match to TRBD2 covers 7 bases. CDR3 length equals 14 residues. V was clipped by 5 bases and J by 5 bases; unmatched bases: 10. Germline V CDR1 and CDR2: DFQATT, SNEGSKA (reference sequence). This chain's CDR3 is CSARQRGPGDTQYF. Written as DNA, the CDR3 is TGCAGTGCTCGGCAGCGGGGTCCGGGAGATACGCAGTATTTT.

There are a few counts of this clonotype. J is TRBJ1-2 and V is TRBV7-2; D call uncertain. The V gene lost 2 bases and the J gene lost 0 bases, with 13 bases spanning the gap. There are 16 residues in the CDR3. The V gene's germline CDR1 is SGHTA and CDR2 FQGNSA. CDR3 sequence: CASSLKSGRTNYGYTF. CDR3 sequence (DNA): TGTGCCAGCAGCTTAAAGTCAGGCAGAACTAACTATGGCTACACCTTC.

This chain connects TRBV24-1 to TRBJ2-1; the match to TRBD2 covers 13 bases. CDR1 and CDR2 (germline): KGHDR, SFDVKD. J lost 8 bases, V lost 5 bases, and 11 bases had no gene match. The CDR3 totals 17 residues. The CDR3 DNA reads TGTGCCACCAGTGTAACCACTAGCGGGAGGGATATACATGAGCAGTTCTTC. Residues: CATSVTTSGRDIHEQFF.

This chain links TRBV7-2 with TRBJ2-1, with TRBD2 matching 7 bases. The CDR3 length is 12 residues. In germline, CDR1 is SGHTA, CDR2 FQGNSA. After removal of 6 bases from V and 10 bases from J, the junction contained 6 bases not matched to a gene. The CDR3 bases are TGTGCCAGCAGAGCGGGGTCCCGGGAGCAGTTCTTC. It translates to CASRAGSREQFF.